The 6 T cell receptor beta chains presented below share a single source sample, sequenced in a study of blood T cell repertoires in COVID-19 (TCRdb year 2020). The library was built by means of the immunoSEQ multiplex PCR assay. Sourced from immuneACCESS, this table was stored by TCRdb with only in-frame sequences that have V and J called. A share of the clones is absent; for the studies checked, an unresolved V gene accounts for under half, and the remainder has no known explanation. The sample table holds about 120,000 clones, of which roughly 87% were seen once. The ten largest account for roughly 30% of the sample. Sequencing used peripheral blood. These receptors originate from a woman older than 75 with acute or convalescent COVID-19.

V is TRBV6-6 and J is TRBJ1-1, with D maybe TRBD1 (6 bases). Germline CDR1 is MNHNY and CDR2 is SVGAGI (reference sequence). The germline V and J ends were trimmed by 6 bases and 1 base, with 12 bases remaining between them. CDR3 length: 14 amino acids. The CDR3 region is CASSSLGANTEAFF. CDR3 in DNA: TGTGCCAGCAGCTCCCTGGGGGCGAACACTGAAGCTTTCTTT.

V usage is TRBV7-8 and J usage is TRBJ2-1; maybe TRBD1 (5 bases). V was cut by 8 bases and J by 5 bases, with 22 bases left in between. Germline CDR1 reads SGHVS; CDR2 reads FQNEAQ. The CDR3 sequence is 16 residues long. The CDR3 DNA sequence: TGTGCCAGCTCCCCTGGGGCATCGGGCACAAACAATGAGCAGTTCTTC. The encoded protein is CASSPGASGTNNEQFF.

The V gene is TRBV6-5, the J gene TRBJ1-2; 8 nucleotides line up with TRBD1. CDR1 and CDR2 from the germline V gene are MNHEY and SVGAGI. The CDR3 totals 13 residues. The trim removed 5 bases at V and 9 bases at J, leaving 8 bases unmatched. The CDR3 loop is CASSRTGQESYTF. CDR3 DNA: TGTGCCAGCAGTCGGACAGGGCAGGAGAGCTACACCTTC.

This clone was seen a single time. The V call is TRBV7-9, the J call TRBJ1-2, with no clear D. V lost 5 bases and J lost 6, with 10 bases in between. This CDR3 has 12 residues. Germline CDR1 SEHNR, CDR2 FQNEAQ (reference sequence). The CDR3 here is CASSPQSDGYTF. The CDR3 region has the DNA TGTGCCAGCAGCCCACAGTCAGATGGCTACACCTTC.

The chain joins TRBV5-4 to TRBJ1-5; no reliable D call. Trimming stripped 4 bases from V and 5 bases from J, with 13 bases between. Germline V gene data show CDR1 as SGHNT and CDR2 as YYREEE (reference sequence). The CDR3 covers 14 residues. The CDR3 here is CASSPGRTDQPQHF. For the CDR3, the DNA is TGTGCCAGCAGCCCTGGACGGACTGATCAGCCCCAGCATTTT. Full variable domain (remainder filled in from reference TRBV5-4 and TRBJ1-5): ETGVTQSPTHLIKTRGQQVTLRCSSQSGHNTVSWYQQALGQGPQFIFQYYREEENGRGNFPPRFSGLQFPNYSSELNVNALELDDSALYLCASSPGRTDQPQHFGDGTRLSIL.

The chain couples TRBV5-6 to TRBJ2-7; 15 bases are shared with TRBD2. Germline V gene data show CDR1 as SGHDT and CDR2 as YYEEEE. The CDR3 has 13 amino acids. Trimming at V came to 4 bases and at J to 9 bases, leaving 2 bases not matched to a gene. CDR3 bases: TGTGCCAGCAGCGCGGGACTAGCGGGGGGGCAGTACGTC. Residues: CASSAGLAGGQYV.